The 32 T cell receptor beta chains given below trace back to one sample, sequenced in a study of shared clonotypes between healthy human individuals. Here immunoSEQ multiplex PCR was the method, and the copy in TCRdb shows in-frame clones only, minus some. The sample contains more than 2,000,000 clones, approximately 90% of which appear only once. Sample: naive CD4+ T cells sorted from blood. Documented subset: CD45RA+ positively selected. These receptors originate from a man aged 18 to 30 in good health.

The V call is TRBV7-2, the J call TRBJ2-3; D not certain. V was clipped by 5 bases and J by 0 bases, with 18 bases between them. The CDR3 has 17 residues. Germline V CDR1 and CDR2: SGHTA, FQGNSA. CDR3 sequence: CASSPQTMGLSTDTQYF. The CDR3 DNA is TGTGCCAGCAGCCCCCAGACAATGGGTTTGAGCACAGATACGCAGTATTTT.

This sequence joins TRBV7-2 and TRBJ1-2, with TRBD1 matching over 8 bases. This CDR3 comprises 14 residues. The J segment lost 3 bases and the V segment lost 9 bases, leaving 9 bases of the junction unmatched. Germline-derived CDR1 and CDR2 are SGHTA and FQGNSA. The CDR3 DNA reads TGTGCCAGTAATGCAGGGGGCTTGTACTATGGCTACACCTTC. Amino acids: CASNAGGLYYGYTF.

V gene TRBV5-1 combines with J gene TRBJ2-3; weak D call: TRBD2 (7 bases). The CDR3 totals 16 residues. Germline CDR1 and CDR2: SGHRS and YFSETQ. V was trimmed by 9 bases and J by 5 bases, leaving 25 bases between them. CDR3 sequence (DNA): TGCGCCACTCGAAAGGGGGGGCTAGCAAGGGGAGATACGCAGTATTTT. Amino acid sequence: CATRKGGLARGDTQYF.

The chain links TRBV4-3 to TRBJ1-2; no definite D call. The CDR3 length is 17 residues. From germline, CDR1 is LGHNA and CDR2 YSLEER. V was clipped by 0 bases and J by 2 bases, with 16 bases between them. CDR3 sequence (DNA): TGCGCCAGCAGCCAAGATCTTTTTACAGCAAACAACTATGGCTACACCTTC. It yields the protein CASSQDLFTANNYGYTF.

In this sample, this clone turned up a few times. This chain links TRBV10-1 with TRBJ2-4, with D perhaps assigned TRBD1 or TRBD2 (5 bases each). The V end was cut by 2 bases, the J end by 3 bases, with 14 bases between. This CDR3 spans 16 amino acids. From germline, CDR1 is WNHNN and CDR2 SYGVQD (reference sequence). The CDR3 is CASSEGGAQGKNIQYF. The CDR3 DNA follows: TGCGCCAGCAGTGAGGGGGGTGCCCAGGGCAAAAACATTCAGTACTTC.

This chain uses TRBV10-2 with TRBJ1-1; D might be TRBD1 (6 bases). Trimming cost V 1 base and J 11 bases, with 14 bases left between them. The CDR3 contains 13 residues. The germline V gene encodes CDR1 WSHSY and CDR2 SAAADI. The DNA for the CDR3 is TGCGCCAGCAGTGAGTTTAGTTCGGGGGCGGCTTTCTTT. The encoded protein is CASSEFSSGAAFF.

The rearrangement links TRBV5-8 to TRBJ2-1; TRBD2 matches 8 bases. Germline V gene sequence: CDR1 SGHTS, CDR2 YDEGEE. Trimming cost V 9 bases and J 6 bases; bases outside gene matches: 14. The CDR3 is 15 residues long. CDR3 nucleotides: TGTGCCACCCGCGGGAAGGCGGGGGGCTCCAATGAGCAGTTCTTC. Its translation: CATRGKAGGSNEQFF.

This rearrangement joins TRBV10-1 to TRBJ2-1; no firm D call. CDR1 and CDR2 (germline): WNHNN, SYGVQD (reference sequence). With 6 bases removed from V and 8 bases from J, the gap between germline ends came to 20 bases. The CDR3 runs 15 residues. The CDR3 bases are TGCGCCAGCAGCACGGAACCCCCCGTGACTGATGAGCAGTTCTTC. Protein product: CASSTEPPVTDEQFF.

This sequence joins TRBV6-5 and TRBJ1-4; perhaps TRBD1 as D (6 bases). CDR1 is MNHEY, CDR2 SVGAGI, per germline. The CDR3 contains 15 residues. The V end was cut by 5 bases, the J end by 3 bases, with 13 bases between. CDR3 region: CASSGTGMPNEKLFF. DNA for the CDR3: TGTGCCAGCAGTGGTACAGGGATGCCTAATGAAAAACTGTTTTTT.

The chain links TRBV5-1 to TRBJ1-3, with unresolved D. The germline V and J ends were trimmed by 1 base and 0 bases, with 14 bases remaining between them. The CDR3 loop spans 17 amino acids. The germline V gene encodes CDR1 SGHRS and CDR2 YFSETQ. Written as DNA, the CDR3 is TGCGCCAGCAGCTTGAGAGGGAACAAAGACTCTGGAAACACCATATATTTT. The encoded protein is CASSLRGNKDSGNTIYF.

The genes are TRBV7-2 and TRBJ1-6; possible D gene TRBD1, 5 bases. Germline V gives CDR1 SGHTA, CDR2 FQGNSA. This CDR3 is 15 amino acids long. V was clipped by 2 bases and J by 7 bases, with 12 bases between them. CDR3 nucleotide sequence: TGTGCCAGCAGCTTAAGTGGGTCAGGGAATTCACCCCTCCACTTT. This encodes CASSLSGSGNSPLHF.

V gene TRBV28 combines with J gene TRBJ1-2, with a possible D match to TRBD1 (5 bases). CDR3 length equals 15 residues. In germline, CDR1 is MDHEN, CDR2 SYDVKM. Deletions cut 4 bases from V and 4 bases from J, with 16 bases between. The DNA for the CDR3 is TGTGCCAGCAGTTCCCCGACAGAGCAGGGCTATGGCTACACCTTC. Its protein product is CASSSPTEQGYGYTF.

The genes are TRBV4-2 and TRBJ2-2, with a weak D call TRBD2 (5 bases). Germline V gene data show CDR1 as LGHNA and CDR2 as YNFKEQ. Trimming removed 3 bases from V and 0 bases from J, with 17 bases in between. CDR3 size: 18 residues. CDR3: CASSHEVWETANTGELFF. Written as DNA, the CDR3 is TGTGCCAGCAGCCACGAGGTTTGGGAGACTGCGAACACCGGGGAGCTGTTTTTT.

The rearrangement joins TRBV7-2 to TRBJ2-3; 10 positions agree with TRBD2. Germline V CDR1 and CDR2: SGHTA, FQGNSA. V shed 2 bases and J 5 bases; nucleotides not matched to a gene: 10. This CDR3 comprises 17 residues. The CDR3 is CASSLLRPSGSGDTQYF. The CDR3 DNA reads as TGTGCCAGCAGCTTATTACGTCCTAGCGGGAGTGGAGATACGCAGTATTTT.

The chain couples TRBV6-6 to TRBJ1-2; D remains ambiguous. The ends were cut back, 5 bases at V and 2 bases at J, with 6 bases in the middle. Germline assignment: CDR1 MNHNY and CDR2 SVGAGI (reference sequence). The CDR3 runs 12 residues. The CDR3 sequence is CASSGRNYGYTF. The DNA of the CDR3 is TGTGCCAGCAGTGGACGAAACTATGGCTACACCTTC.

Details on this clone: Other DNA sequences in the same sample also yield this CDR3. The rearrangement uses TRBV11-3 and TRBJ1-1; weak D call: TRBD1 (5 bases). Trimming stripped 0 bases from V and 5 bases from J, with 7 bases between. There are 13 residues in the CDR3. Germline-derived CDR1 and CDR2 are SGHNT and YENEEA. CDR3 DNA sequence: TGTGCCAGCAGCTTAGAGGGGGGGACTGAAGCTTTCTTT. Protein: CASSLEGGTEAFF.

The V and J genes are TRBV10-3 and TRBJ2-7; possible D gene TRBD1, 5 bases. V was clipped by 4 bases and J by 0 bases, with 10 bases between them. Looked up from germline, CDR1 is ENHRY and CDR2 is SYGVKD. The CDR3 sequence is 14 residues long. The CDR3 region has the DNA TGTGCCATCAGTGTCGGAGACAGCTCCTACGAGCAGTACTTC. Amino acid sequence: CAISVGDSSYEQYF.

A word on this clone: Other DNA sequences in the same sample also yield this CDR3. The V gene is TRBV6-5, the J gene TRBJ2-7, with TRBD1 matching over 10 bases. J was trimmed by 5 bases and V by 6 bases; bases with no gene match: 7. The germline CDR1 and CDR2 sequences are MNHEY and SVGAGI. This CDR3 is 14 amino acids long. The CDR3 sequence is CASSRGQGLHEQYF. CDR3 nucleotide sequence: TGTGCCAGCAGCCGGGGACAGGGGCTACACGAGCAGTACTTC.

The CDR3 protein is CASSETDDSYEQYF. The CDR3 region has the DNA TGTGCCAGCAGCGAGACAGACGACTCCTACGAGCAGTACTTC. This rearrangement joins TRBV7-3 to TRBJ2-7, with D possibly matching TRBD1 (5 bases). Trimming left V 5 bases short and J 0 bases short, with 11 bases between. Germline loops: CDR1 SGHTA, CDR2 FQGTGA. There are 14 residues in the CDR3.

The chain joins TRBV28 to TRBJ1-2; D remains ambiguous. Looked up from germline, CDR1 is MDHEN and CDR2 is SYDVKM. The V end lost 6 bases, the J end lost 5 bases, and 10 bases lay between the germline ends. CDR3 length: 12 residues. CDR3 nucleotide sequence: TGTGCCAGCAGCGACCCGAGATATGGCTACACCTTC. It codes for CASSDPRYGYTF.

The chain recombines TRBV5-6 with TRBJ2-1; 8 bases are a match to TRBD2. This CDR3 has 14 residues. Germline loops: CDR1 SGHDT, CDR2 YYEEEE. The V segment lost 0 bases and the J segment 11 bases; nucleotides outside the gene matches: 7. CDR3 bases: TGTGCCAGCAGCTTGGCCGGGCGGGGGGCCAAGCAGTTCTTC. Translation gives CASSLAGRGAKQFF.

This chain uses TRBV4-3 with TRBJ2-4; D gene ambiguous. With 0 bases removed from V and 7 bases from J, the gap between germline ends came to 19 bases. CDR1 is LGHNA, CDR2 YSLEER, per germline. The CDR3 sequence is 17 residues long. CDR3 region: CASSQEPIRADRNIQYF. In DNA form, the CDR3 reads TGCGCCAGCAGCCAAGAGCCTATTCGGGCCGACCGTAACATTCAGTACTTC.

On this clone: In the same sample, other DNA sequences code for this CDR3. V is TRBV30 and J is TRBJ1-5; TRBD1 matches at 7 bases. V gave up 4 bases and J gave up 6 bases; unmatched junction bases: 6. Germline V lookup: CDR1 GTSNPN, CDR2 SVGIG (reference sequence). The CDR3 has 13 residues. CDR3 DNA: TGTGCCTGGACCGGTCAGGGGGGTCAGCCCCAGCATTTT. This translates into CAWTGQGGQPQHF.

CDR3 coding DNA: TGTGCCACCGGAGGCACAGGGGGCCAAGAGCAGTACTTC. Its protein product is CATGGTGGQEQYF. This sequence joins TRBV27 and TRBJ2-7, with 9 positions matching TRBD1. V lost 10 bases to trimming and J lost 7 bases; unmatched junction nucleotides: 11. Germline V lookup: CDR1 MNHEY, CDR2 SMNVEV (reference sequence). This CDR3 spans 13 amino acids.

The V gene is TRBV5-4, the J gene TRBJ1-1, with 8 bases that match TRBD1. CDR3 size: 14 residues. The ends lost 5 bases at V and 5 bases at J; junction bases unmatched: 8. Germline V gene lookup returns CDR1 SGHNT and CDR2 YYREEE (reference sequence). The CDR3 is CASSLTDRATEAFF. CDR3 in DNA: TGTGCCAGCAGTTTAACGGACAGGGCGACTGAAGCTTTCTTT.

The CDR3 protein is CASREDRANSPLHF. The CDR3 nucleotides read TGTGCCAGCAGGGAGGACAGGGCTAATTCACCCCTCCACTTT. The rearrangement joins TRBV6-5 to TRBJ1-6, with 8 bases fitting TRBD1. Germline V lookup: CDR1 MNHEY, CDR2 SVGAGI. V lost 6 bases to trimming and J lost 6 bases; unmatched junction nucleotides: 4. The CDR3 is 14 amino acids.

This clone was observed once. The genes are TRBV11-2 and TRBJ1-6, with no clear D. Germline CDR1 and CDR2: SGHAT and FQNNGV. This CDR3 region has 12 residues. Trimming shortened V by 5 bases and J by 9 bases, and 8 bases separated the two germline ends. Here the CDR3 DNA reads TGTGCCAGCAGCATGCAGAGTTCACCCCTCCACTTT. It is translated as CASSMQSSPLHF.

The J gene is TRBJ2-5, the V gene TRBV6-5, with 7 bases that match TRBD2. The CDR3 spans 15 residues. V lost 0 bases, J lost 5 bases, and 6 bases stayed unmatched. The germline V gene has CDR1 MNHEY and CDR2 SVGAGI. The CDR3 DNA is TGTGCCAGCAGTTACTCGAGCGGGAAGGGGGAGACCCAGTACTTC. Translation gives CASSYSSGKGETQYF.

This clone was observed a single time. V usage is TRBV5-6 and J usage is TRBJ2-7, with D perhaps TRBD1 or TRBD2 (5 bases each). CDR3 length equals 16 residues. From germline, CDR1 is SGHDT and CDR2 YYEEEE. V lost 4 bases, J lost 0 bases, and 17 bases lay in between. The DNA for the CDR3 is TGTGCCAGCAGCCGATGGGGACGGAGTAGCTCCTACGAGCAGTACTTC. Its translation: CASSRWGRSSSYEQYF.

This clone showed up just once. This chain joins TRBV7-9 and TRBJ1-3; TRBD1 might be the D (6 bases). V lost 6 bases and J 4 bases, leaving 10 bases between the germline ends. This CDR3 is built from 13 residues. Germline V gives CDR1 SEHNR, CDR2 FQNEAQ (reference sequence). CDR3 in DNA: TGTGCCAGCAGAAGGGGGTCCGGAAACACCATATATTTT. Protein product: CASRRGSGNTIYF.

Notes on this clone: Other DNA sequences from this sample encode an identical CDR3 as well. This chain joins TRBV10-3 and TRBJ1-2; 7 bases are shared with TRBD1. In germline, CDR1 is ENHRY, CDR2 SYGVKD. The CDR3 length is 12 residues. V lost 6 bases to trimming and J lost 3 bases; unmatched junction nucleotides: 1. DNA for the CDR3: TGTGCCATCAGCGGACAGGACTATGGCTACACCTTC. It codes for CAISGQDYGYTF.

CDR3 in DNA: TGTGCCAGCAGCTTGGTGTCACCCTCTAACTATGGCTACACCTTC. Translated: CASSLVSPSNYGYTF. The rearrangement links TRBV5-6 to TRBJ1-2; D is unclear. The CDR3 is made up of 15 amino acids. Trimming took 0 bases from V and 0 from J, leaving 9 bases between them. Germline V CDR1 and CDR2: SGHDT, YYEEEE.